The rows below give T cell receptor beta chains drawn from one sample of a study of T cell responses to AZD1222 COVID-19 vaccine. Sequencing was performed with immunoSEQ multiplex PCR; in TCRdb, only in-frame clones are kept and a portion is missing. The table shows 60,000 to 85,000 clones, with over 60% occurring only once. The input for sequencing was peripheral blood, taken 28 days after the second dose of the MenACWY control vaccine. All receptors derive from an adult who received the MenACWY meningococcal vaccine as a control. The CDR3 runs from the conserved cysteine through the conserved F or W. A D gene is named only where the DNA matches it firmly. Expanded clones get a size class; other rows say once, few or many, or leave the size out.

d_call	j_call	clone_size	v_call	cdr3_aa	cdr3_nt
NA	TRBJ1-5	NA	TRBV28	CASSLGGQPQHF	TGTGCCAGCAGCTTGGGAGGTCAGCCCCAGCATTTT
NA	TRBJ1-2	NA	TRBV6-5	CASSTTTIDGYTF	TGTGCCAGCAGTACGACAACTATTGACGGCTACACCTTC
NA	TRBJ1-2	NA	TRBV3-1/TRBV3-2	CASSQDRSRNYGYTF	TGTGCCAGCAGCCAAGACCGCTCACGCAACTATGGCTACACCTTC
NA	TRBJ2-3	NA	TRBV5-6	CASSSTGTGTDTQYF	TGTGCCAGCAGCTCGACCGGGACTGGCACAGATACGCAGTATTTT
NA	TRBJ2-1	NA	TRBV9	CASSEAGLSYNEQFF	TGTGCCAGCAGCGAAGCAGGACTATCCTACAATGAGCAGTTCTTC
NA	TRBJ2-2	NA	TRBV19	CASSLVTGFTGELFF	TGTGCCAGTAGTCTTGTCACAGGGTTCACCGGGGAGCTGTTTTTT
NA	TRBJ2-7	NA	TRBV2	CASSASEPYEQYF	TGTGCCAGCTCGGCTAGCGAGCCCTACGAGCAGTACTTC
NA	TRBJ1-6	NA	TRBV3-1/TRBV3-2	CASSQEGTGNSPLHF	TGTGCCAGCAGCCAAGAGGGGACCGGGAATTCACCCCTCCACTTT
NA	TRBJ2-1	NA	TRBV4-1	CASSQVDLFSYNEQFF	TGCGCCAGCAGCCAAGTCGATCTTTTCTCCTACAATGAGCAGTTCTTC
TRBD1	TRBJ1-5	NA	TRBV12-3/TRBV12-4	CASRQGSNQPQHF	TGTGCCAGCAGACAGGGGTCTAATCAGCCCCAGCATTTT
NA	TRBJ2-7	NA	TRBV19	CASSIVLGYEQYF	TGTGCCAGTAGTATCGTTCTAGGCTACGAGCAGTACTTC
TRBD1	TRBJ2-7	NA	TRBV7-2	CASNNPDRPWEQYF	TGTGCCAGCAATAATCCGGACAGGCCTTGGGAGCAGTACTTC
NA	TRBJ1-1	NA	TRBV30	CAWGPGVHTEAFF	TGTGCCTGGGGGCCAGGGGTGCACACTGAAGCTTTCTTT
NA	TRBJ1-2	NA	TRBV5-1	CASSPRGGPGYTF	TGCGCCAGCAGCCCCAGGGGAGGGCCCGGCTACACCTTC
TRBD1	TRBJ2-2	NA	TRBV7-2	CASSSDRARAGELFF	TGTGCCAGCAGCTCTGACAGGGCCCGCGCCGGGGAGCTGTTTTTT
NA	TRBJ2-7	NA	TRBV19	CASSSSLGGAGEQYF	TGTGCCAGTAGTAGCTCTTTAGGGGGCGCGGGGGAGCAGTACTTC
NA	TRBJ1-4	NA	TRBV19	CASSITGDPNEKLFF	TGTGCCAGTAGTATTACGGGAGATCCTAATGAAAAACTGTTTTTT
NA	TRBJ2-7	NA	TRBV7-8	CASSLVDRGRYEQYF	TGTGCCAGCAGCTTAGTAGATCGGGGCCGCTACGAGCAGTACTTC
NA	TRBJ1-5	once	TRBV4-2	CASSQDQGNQPQHF	TGTGCCAGCAGCCAAGATCAGGGGAATCAGCCCCAGCATTTT
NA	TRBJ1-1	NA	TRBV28	CASSPSKGVYTEAFF	TGTGCCAGCAGTCCATCCAAAGGTGTTTACACTGAAGCTTTCTTT
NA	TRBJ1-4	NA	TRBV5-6	CASSLAARVGEKLFF	TGTGCCAGCAGCTTGGCGGCCAGGGTCGGAGAAAAACTGTTTTTT
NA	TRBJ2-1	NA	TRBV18	CASSPGMGHNEQFF	TGTGCCAGCTCCCCAGGGATGGGCCACAATGAGCAGTTCTTC
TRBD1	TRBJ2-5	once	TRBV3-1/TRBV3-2	CASSQEGGGGQETQYF	TGTGCCAGCAGCCAAGAAGGGGGCGGAGGACAAGAGACCCAGTACTTC
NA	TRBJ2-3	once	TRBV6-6	CASSYSSSTDTQYF	TGTGCCAGCAGTTACTCGAGCAGCACAGATACGCAGTATTTT
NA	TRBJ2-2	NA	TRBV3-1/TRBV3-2	CASSFVSGLATGELFF	TGTGCCAGCAGTTTTGTGAGCGGGCTAGCCACCGGGGAGCTGTTTTTT
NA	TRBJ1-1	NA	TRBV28	CASSLEENTEAFF	TGTGCCAGCAGTTTGGAGGAGAACACTGAAGCTTTCTTT
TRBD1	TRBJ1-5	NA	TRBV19	CASRNRGSNQPQHF	TGTGCCAGTAGGAACAGGGGCAGCAATCAGCCCCAGCATTTT
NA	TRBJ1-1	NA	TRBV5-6	CASSLAAGAIGTEAFF	TGTGCCAGCAGCTTGGCCGCAGGGGCTATCGGCACTGAAGCTTTCTTT
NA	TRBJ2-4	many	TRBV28	CASSYGGLAKNIQYF	TGTGCCAGCAGTTACGGCGGGCTAGCCAAAAACATTCAGTACTTC
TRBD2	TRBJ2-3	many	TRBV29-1	CSVPSGSTDTQYF	TGCAGCGTGCCTAGCGGGAGCACAGATACGCAGTATTTT
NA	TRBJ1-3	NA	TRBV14	CASSQGPGNTIYF	TGTGCCAGCAGCCAAGGGCCTGGAAACACCATATATTTT
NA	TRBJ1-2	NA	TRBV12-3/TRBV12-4	CASSLGYGYTF	TGTGCCAGCAGTTTGGGCTATGGCTACACCTTC
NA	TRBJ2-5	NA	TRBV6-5	CASSLRRQETQYF	TGTGCCAGCAGCCTACGTCGGCAAGAGACCCAGTACTTC
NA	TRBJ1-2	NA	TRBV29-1	CSVVTDQDGYTF	TGCAGCGTCGTTACGGACCAGGATGGCTACACCTTC
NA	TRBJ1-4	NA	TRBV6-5	CASSYAGGGEKLFF	TGTGCCAGCAGTTACGCGGGGGGTGGTGAAAAACTGTTTTTT
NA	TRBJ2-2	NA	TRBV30	CAWSAQGFTGELFF	TGTGCCTGGAGTGCACAGGGCTTCACCGGGGAGCTGTTTTTT
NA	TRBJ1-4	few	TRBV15	CATSPRTTTNEKLFF	TGTGCCACCAGCCCAAGGACCACAACTAATGAAAAACTGTTTTTT
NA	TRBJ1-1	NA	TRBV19	CASSSLRGLMNTEAFF	TGTGCCAGTAGTTCCCTTCGGGGGCTCATGAACACTGAAGCTTTCTTT
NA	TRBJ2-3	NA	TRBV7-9	CASSLEGGRGTDTQYF	TGTGCCAGCAGTTTGGAGGGGGGAAGGGGCACAGATACGCAGTATTTT
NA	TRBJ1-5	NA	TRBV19	CASSISAREGNQPQHF	TGTGCCAGTAGTATTTCGGCCAGGGAGGGAAATCAGCCCCAGCATTTT
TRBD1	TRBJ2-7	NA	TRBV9	CASSVGGGQGDYEQYF	TGTGCCAGCAGCGTAGGAGGGGGACAGGGGGACTACGAGCAGTACTTC
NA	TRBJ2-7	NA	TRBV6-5	CASSPGMGGYEQYF	TGTGCCAGCAGCCCAGGGATGGGTGGATACGAGCAGTACTTC
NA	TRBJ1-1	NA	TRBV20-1	CSAQADGEAFF	TGCAGTGCTCAAGCGGACGGTGAAGCTTTCTTT